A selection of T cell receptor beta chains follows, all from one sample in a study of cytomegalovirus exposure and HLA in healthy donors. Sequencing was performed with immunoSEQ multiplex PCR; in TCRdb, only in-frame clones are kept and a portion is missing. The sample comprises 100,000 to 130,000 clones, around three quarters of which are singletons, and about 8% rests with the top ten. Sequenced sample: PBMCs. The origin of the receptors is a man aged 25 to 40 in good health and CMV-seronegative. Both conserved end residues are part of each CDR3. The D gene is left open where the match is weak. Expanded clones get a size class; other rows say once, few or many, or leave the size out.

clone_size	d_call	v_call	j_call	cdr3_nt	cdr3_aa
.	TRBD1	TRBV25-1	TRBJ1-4	TGTGCCAGCAGTGTAGACGGGACAGGTGAAAAACTGTTTTTT	CASSVDGTGEKLFF
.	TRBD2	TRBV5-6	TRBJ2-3	TGTGCCAGCAGCGCCCACGGGAGGGATACGCAGTATTTT	CASSAHGRDTQYF
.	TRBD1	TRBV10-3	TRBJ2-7	TGTGCCATCCTACCCGACAGGGGGAACTACGAGCAGTACTTC	CAILPDRGNYEQYF
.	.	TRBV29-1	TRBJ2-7	TGCAGCGTAGAGAAGTTGGGCAGGGTGGGCTACGAGCAGTACTTC	CSVEKLGRVGYEQYF
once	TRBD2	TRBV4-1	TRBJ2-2	TGCGCCAGCAGCCAAGCCCCGGGCGGGAGCGCCACCGGGGAGCTGTTTTTT	CASSQAPGGSATGELFF
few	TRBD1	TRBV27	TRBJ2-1	TGTGCCAGCAGTACGTGGACAGGGGTGAATGAGCAGTTCTTC	CASSTWTGVNEQFF
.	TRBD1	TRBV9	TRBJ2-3	TGTGCCAGCAGCGTAGGGGGACAGGCTAGCACAGATACGCAGTATTTT	CASSVGGQASTDTQYF
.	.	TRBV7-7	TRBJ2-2	TGTGCCAGCAGCTCAAGAGGTGGTGGCGGGAACACCGGGGAGCTGTTTTTT	CASSSRGGGGNTGELFF
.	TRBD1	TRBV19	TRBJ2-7	TGTGCCAGTAGTCAGAGACAGGGTGGTTACGAGCAGTACTTC	CASSQRQGGYEQYF
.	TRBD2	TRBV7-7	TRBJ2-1	TGTGCCAGCAGCTATCTTCCGCTAGCGGGAGGTGGTGAGCAGTTCTTC	CASSYLPLAGGGEQFF
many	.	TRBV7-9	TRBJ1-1	TGTGCCAGCGTGCAGGGGTTGAACACTGAAGCTTTCTTT	CASVQGLNTEAFF
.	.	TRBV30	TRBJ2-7	TGTGCCTGGATTCCCAGGGGAAAGTTCTACGAGCAGTACTTC	CAWIPRGKFYEQYF
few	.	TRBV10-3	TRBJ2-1	TGTGCCATCAGTGGTCCCGCGATGGAGCGGCTCTCCTACAATGAGCAGTTCTTC	CAISGPAMERLSYNEQFF
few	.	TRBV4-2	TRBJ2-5	TGTGCCAGCAGCAGAAAGGGGGGGGCGGGTGGAGAGACCCAGTACTTC	CASSRKGGAGGETQYF
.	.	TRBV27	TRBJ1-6	TGTGCCAGCCACGACAGGAGCTCCTATAATTCACCCCTCCACTTT	CASHDRSSYNSPLHF
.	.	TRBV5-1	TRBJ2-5	TGCGCCAGCAGCCCGGGACACCTCCAAGAGACCCAGTACTTC	CASSPGHLQETQYF
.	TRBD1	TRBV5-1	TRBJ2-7	TGCGCCAGCAGCACGGGACAGGGAGCTTACGAGCAGTACTTC	CASSTGQGAYEQYF
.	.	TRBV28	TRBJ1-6	TGTGCCAGCAGTTTAGACAACAGGGATTCACCCCTCCACTTT	CASSLDNRDSPLHF
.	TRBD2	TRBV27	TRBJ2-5	TGTGCCAGCAGTGGGGGGACTAGCGGGGTAGGGGAGACCCAGTACTTC	CASSGGTSGVGETQYF
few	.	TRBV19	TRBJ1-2	TGTGCCAGTAGTATAGATCGCCCTACGGCAGGGGGCTACACCTTC	CASSIDRPTAGGYTF
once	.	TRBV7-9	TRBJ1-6	TGTGCCAGCAGCTTAGCCGTTCCGCAGATTGATTCACCCCTCCACTTT	CASSLAVPQIDSPLHF
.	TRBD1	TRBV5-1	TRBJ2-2	TGCGCCAGCAGCTTGGTAACAGGGGAGTCCACCGGGGAGCTGTTTTTT	CASSLVTGESTGELFF
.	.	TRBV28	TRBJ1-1	TGTGCCAGCAGTTCAGGACAGCTCTTCACTGAAGCTTTCTTT	CASSSGQLFTEAFF
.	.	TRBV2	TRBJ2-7	TGTGCCACCACCCTCGGGGGTTACGAGCAGTACTTC	CATTLGGYEQYF
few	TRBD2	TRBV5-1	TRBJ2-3	TGCGCCAGCAGCTTGAGCGGGAGGGCAGATACGCAGTATTTT	CASSLSGRADTQYF